This T cell receptor beta chain was recorded in a study of shared clonotypes between healthy human individuals. Study results and caveats: The low donor count limited represented genetic and exposure-history diversity.

Around 28,000 T cell genomes (about 300 ng DNA) went into each PBMC replicate. Method: immunoSEQ multiplex PCR; TCRdb's copy keeps in-frame clones and lacks some. Of roughly 510,000 clones listed, 75% to 80% are singletons. Free of recent acute infections or vaccinations, the donors were healthy HIV-negative adults. Worth noting for this clone: Its antigen remains unidentified.

Specimen: PBMCs. This sequence was found in a woman in her thirties or forties in good health. Some clones in this sample may be carry-over from other donors' samples.

DNA of the CDR3: TGTGCCAGCAGACCCGGAGCCGAGAAGACCCAGTACTTC. Its translation is CASRPGAEKTQYF. The chain is built from TRBV28 and TRBJ2-5, with D uncertain. The CDR3 covers 13 residues. Trimming removed 6 bases from V and 6 bases from J, with 14 bases in between. Germline V gives CDR1 MDHEN, CDR2 SYDVKM.